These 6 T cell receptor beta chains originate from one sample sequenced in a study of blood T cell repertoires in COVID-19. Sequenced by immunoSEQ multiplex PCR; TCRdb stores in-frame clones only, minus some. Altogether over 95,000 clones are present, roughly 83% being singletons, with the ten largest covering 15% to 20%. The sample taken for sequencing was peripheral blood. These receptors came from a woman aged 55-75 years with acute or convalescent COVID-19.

The CDR3 DNA sequence: TGTGCCAGCAGCCAAGATGTCACTAGCGGGGGGCCCGGGGAGCTGTTTTTT. Amino acid sequence: CASSQDVTSGGPGELFF. V is TRBV4-2 and J is TRBJ2-2, with 12 bases fitting TRBD2. CDR3 length equals 17 residues. Germline CDR1 and CDR2: LGHNA and YNFKEQ. The trim removed 0 bases at V and 6 bases at J, leaving 5 bases unmatched.

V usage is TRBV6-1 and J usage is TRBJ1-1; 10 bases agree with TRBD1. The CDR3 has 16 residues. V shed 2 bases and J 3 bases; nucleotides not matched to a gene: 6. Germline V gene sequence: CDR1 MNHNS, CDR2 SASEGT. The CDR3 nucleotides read TGTGCCAGCAGTGAATTAGCGGGGACAGGGGACACTGAAGCTTTCTTT. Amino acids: CASSELAGTGDTEAFF.

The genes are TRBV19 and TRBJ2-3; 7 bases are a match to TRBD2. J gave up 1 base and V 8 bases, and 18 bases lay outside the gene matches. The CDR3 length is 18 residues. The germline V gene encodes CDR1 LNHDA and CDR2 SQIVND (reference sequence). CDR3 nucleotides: TGTGCCAGTTCTACCGGACTAGTCCAAGCCTGGGGCACAGATACGCAGTATTTT. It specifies CASSTGLVQAWGTDTQYF. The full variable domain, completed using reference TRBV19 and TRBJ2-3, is DGGITQSPKYLFRKEGQNVTLSCEQNLNHDAMYWYRQDPGQGLRLIYYSQIVNDFQKGDIAEGYSVSREKKESFPLTVTSAQKNPTAFYLCASSTGLVQAWGTDTQYFGPGTRLTVL.

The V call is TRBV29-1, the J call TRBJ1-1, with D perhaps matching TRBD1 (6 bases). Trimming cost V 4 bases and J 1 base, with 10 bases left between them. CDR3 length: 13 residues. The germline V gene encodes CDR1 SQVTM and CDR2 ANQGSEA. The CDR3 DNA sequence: TGCAGCGTTGGGGGGCCGGGGAACACTGAAGCTTTCTTT. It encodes CSVGGPGNTEAFF.

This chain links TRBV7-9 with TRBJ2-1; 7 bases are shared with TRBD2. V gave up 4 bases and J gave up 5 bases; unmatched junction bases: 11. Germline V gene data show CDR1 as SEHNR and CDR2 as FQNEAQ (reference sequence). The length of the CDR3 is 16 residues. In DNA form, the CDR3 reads TGTGCCAGCAGCTACGGAGCGGGGTATACGAACAATGAGCAGTTCTTC. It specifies CASSYGAGYTNNEQFF. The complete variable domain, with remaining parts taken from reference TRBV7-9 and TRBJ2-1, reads DTGVSQNPRHKITKRGQNVTFRCDPISEHNRLYWYRQTLGQGPEFLTYFQNEAQLEKSRLLSDRFSAERPKGSFSTLEIQRTEQGDSAMYLCASSYGAGYTNNEQFFGPGTRLTVL.

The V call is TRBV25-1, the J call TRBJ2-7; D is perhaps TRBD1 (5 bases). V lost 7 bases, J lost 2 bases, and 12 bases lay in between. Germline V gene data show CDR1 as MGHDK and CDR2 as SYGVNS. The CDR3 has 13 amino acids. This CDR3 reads CASTAGPTYEQYF. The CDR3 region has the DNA TGTGCCAGCACGGCAGGGCCAACCTACGAGCAGTACTTC.